Here is one T cell receptor beta chain with its context. Antigen unknown. This entry belongs to a study of cytomegalovirus exposure and HLA in healthy donors. Primers included in the PCR were 60 Vbeta and 13 Jbeta primers. Using immunoSEQ multiplex PCR, the repertoire was profiled, and TCRdb retains in-frame clones only, with some absent. The table shows about 180,000 clones, with over 65% occurring only once. Regarding the study as a whole: The CMV antigen specificity of three CMV-associated chains was confirmed through in vitro analysis.

Germline-derived CDR1 and CDR2 are MNHEY and SVGAGI. This CDR3 comprises 14 residues. V lost 0 bases and J lost 6, with 11 bases in between. The rearrangement joins TRBV6-5 to TRBJ1-2, with D possibly TRBD1 on 6 matching bases. The TCR comes from a man aged 55-75 years in good health and CMV-seronegative. The sequencing input was PBMCs. CDR3 sequence: CASSYSTPGDGYTF. The CDR3 nucleotides are TGTGCCAGCAGTTACTCGACACCAGGGGATGGCTACACCTTC.